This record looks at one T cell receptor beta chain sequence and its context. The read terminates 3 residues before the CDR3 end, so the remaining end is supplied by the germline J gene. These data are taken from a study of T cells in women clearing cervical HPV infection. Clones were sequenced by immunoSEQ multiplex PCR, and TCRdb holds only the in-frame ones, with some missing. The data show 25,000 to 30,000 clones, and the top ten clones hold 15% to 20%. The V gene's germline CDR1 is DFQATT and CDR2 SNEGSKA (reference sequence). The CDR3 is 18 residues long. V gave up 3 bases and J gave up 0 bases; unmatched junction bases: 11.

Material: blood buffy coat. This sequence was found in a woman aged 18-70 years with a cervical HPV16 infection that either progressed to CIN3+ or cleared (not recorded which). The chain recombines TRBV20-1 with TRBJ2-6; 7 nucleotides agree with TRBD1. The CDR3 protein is CSARPLSGGLSGANVLTF. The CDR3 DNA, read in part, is TGCAGTGCTAGGCCATTGTCAGGGGGTCTCTCTGGGGCCAACGTC.